The rows below give T cell receptor beta chains drawn from one sample of a study of blood T cell repertoires in COVID-19. Measured with immunoSEQ multiplex PCR; TCRdb has only the in-frame clones, and not every one. This repertoire shows 250,000 to 300,000 clones, just under 90% found once; its top ten account for roughly 6.3%. Material for sequencing was peripheral blood. These receptors all stem from a woman aged 45-65 years with COVID-19, enrolled during active disease. CDR3s include the opening cysteine and the closing phenylalanine or tryptophan. A D gene is named only where the DNA matches it firmly. Size tells how often a clone was seen (once, few, many) or the class of an expanded clone, and some rows leave it out.

d_call clone_size j_call v_call cdr3_aa cdr3_nt
TRBD2 . TRBJ2-1 TRBV27 CASSLSDPILAGPYNEQFF TGTGCCAGCAGTTTATCGGACCCTATTCTAGCGGGACCCTACAATGAGCAGTTCTTC
. . TRBJ2-7 TRBV24-1 CATSTGNSYEQYF TGTGCCACCAGTACGGGAAACTCCTACGAGCAGTACTTC
TRBD2 . TRBJ2-1 TRBV5-1 CASSFGAGGPYNEQFF TGCGCCAGCAGCTTTGGCGCGGGAGGTCCCTACAATGAGCAGTTCTTC
. . TRBJ1-1 TRBV5-8 CASSLAPVNTEAFF TGTGCCAGCAGCTTAGCCCCCGTGAACACTGAAGCTTTCTTT
. . TRBJ1-1 TRBV7-2 CASSLNGGGNTEAFF TGTGCCAGCAGCTTAAACGGGGGGGGGAACACTGAAGCTTTCTTT
. . TRBJ2-1 TRBV2 CASSELASLDYNEQFF TGTGCCAGCAGTGAACTCGCGAGCCTTGATTACAATGAGCAGTTCTTC
TRBD1 . TRBJ2-7 TRBV5-4 CASTPGQGNYEQYF TGTGCCAGCACCCCGGGACAGGGAAACTACGAGCAGTACTTC
. few TRBJ1-5 TRBV19 CASSIDLFRPQHF TGTGCCAGTAGTATAGATCTATTTCGGCCCCAGCATTTT
TRBD2 . TRBJ2-7 TRBV28 CASSLTGGVTYEQYF TGTGCCAGCAGTTTAACGGGGGGGGTAACCTACGAGCAGTACTTC
TRBD2 . TRBJ2-1 TRBV6-2/TRBV6-3 CASSYGGLAGVYNEQFF TGTGCCAGCAGTTATGGGGGGCTAGCGGGAGTCTACAATGAGCAGTTCTTC
TRBD1 . TRBJ1-6 TRBV6-6 CASSRSGTGTNSPLHF TGTGCCAGCAGCCGATCCGGGACAGGGACTAATTCACCCCTCCACTTT
. . TRBJ1-1 TRBV7-9 CASSSRPGGAEAFF TGTGCCAGCAGCTCCCGACCGGGGGGAGCTGAAGCTTTCTTT
TRBD1 . TRBJ1-6 TRBV18 CASSPDRVDSPLHF TGTGCCAGCTCACCGGACAGGGTGGATTCACCCCTCCACTTT
. . TRBJ1-1 TRBV4-1 CASSQGVDREAFF TGCGCCAGCAGCCAAGGTGTGGACAGAGAAGCTTTCTTT
TRBD1 . TRBJ1-4 TRBV24-1 CATSDPTGEGEKLFF TGTGCCACCAGTGATCCGACAGGGGAGGGGGAAAAACTGTTTTTT
TRBD2 . TRBJ2-1 TRBV19 CASLGGGGEQFF TGTGCCAGTCTCGGGGGGGGAGGCGAGCAGTTCTTC
. . TRBJ2-3 TRBV11-3 CASSPGLSTDTQYF TGTGCCAGCAGCCCGGGACTCAGCACAGATACGCAGTATTTT
TRBD1 . TRBJ2-7 TRBV3-1/TRBV3-2 CASSQGGTGNYEQYF TGTGCCAGCAGCCAAGGTGGGACAGGCAACTACGAGCAGTACTTC
. . TRBJ2-1 TRBV4-3 CASSQDGRPSYNEQFF TGCGCCAGCAGCCAAGATGGCAGGCCCTCCTACAATGAGCAGTTCTTC
. once TRBJ2-1 TRBV19 CASKGLGGLNEQFF TGTGCCAGTAAGGGGTTGGGGGGGCTGAATGAGCAGTTCTTC
. . TRBJ2-7 TRBV6-5 CASRQTGRAYEQYF TGTGCCAGCAGGCAAACAGGGAGGGCCTACGAGCAGTACTTC
. . TRBJ1-5 TRBV6-6 CASSMRVSNQPQHF TGTGCCAGCAGTATGAGAGTTAGCAATCAGCCCCAGCATTTT
. . TRBJ1-1 TRBV5-1 CASSRGQGLGEAFF TGCGCCAGCAGCCGGGGTCAGGGGCTAGGAGAAGCTTTCTTT